Listed here is a single T cell receptor (beta chain). This specimen belongs to a study of blood T cell repertoires in COVID-19. The wider study: The samples span acute and convalescent COVID-19 from the United States, Italy and Spain. Nucleic acid was either cDNA or gDNA, and it came from T cells, B-cell-depleted T cells, or PBMCs.

The CDR3 totals 15 residues. The J segment lost 4 bases and the V segment lost 6 bases, leaving 6 bases of the junction unmatched. From germline, CDR1 is MNHEY and CDR2 SVGAGI. Data came from immunoSEQ multiplex PCR; TCRdb stores just in-frame clones and leaves some out. Of 150,000 to 200,000 clones in the sample, approximately 95% were seen once. While infection was still active, Seattle patients were enrolled and then followed longitudinally. The sample taken for sequencing was peripheral blood. The gene calls are TRBV6-5 and TRBJ1-6; 7 nucleotides match TRBD1. This sequence originates from a woman aged 55-70 years with COVID-19, enrolled during active disease. DNA of the CDR3: TGTGCCAGCAGCGTAACGGGACAGTATAATTCACCCCTCCACTTT. Residues: CASSVTGQYNSPLHF.